The entry below describes one T cell receptor beta chain. Its antigen remains unknown. The data are from a study of shared clonotypes between healthy human individuals. Per the germline V gene, CDR1 is SGHAT and CDR2 is FQNNGV. V lost 5 bases, J lost 4 bases, and 7 bases stayed unmatched. The CDR3 consists of 16 residues. Caucasian adults living in Nashville, Tennessee, provided all samples. Findings and limits, study-wide: Sampling was confined to blood; repertoires within tissues likely differ. Clonotype sharing across a few donors was observed for around 5% of naive CD4 clonotypes.

When replicate PCRs were run on sorted subsets, they used around 0.2 ug DNA, approximately 27,000 T cell genomes. Clones were sequenced by immunoSEQ multiplex PCR, and TCRdb holds only the in-frame ones, with some missing. The repertoire holds 1.4 million to 1.5 million clones, with roughly 96% as singletons. The gene calls are TRBV11-2 and TRBJ2-5; 13 bases agree with TRBD2. The source of this sequence is a young man in good health. Sequenced sample: naive CD4+ T cells sorted from blood. The sample's subset: CD45RA+ positively selected. The CDR3 sequence is CASSPGTSGTSETQYF. The CDR3 DNA sequence: TGTGCCAGCAGCCCAGGGACTAGCGGGACGTCAGAGACCCAGTACTTC.